Listed here are 20 T cell receptor beta chains from one sample, sequenced in a study of T cell responses to AZD1222 COVID-19 vaccine. Produced via immunoSEQ multiplex PCR; TCRdb's table is partial and in-frame only. The sample includes 90,000 to 95,000 clones, 90% to 95% of them seen just once. Material: peripheral blood, obtained on day 0 of AZD1222 vaccination. Every receptor here comes from an adult in good health.

The V and J genes are TRBV27 and TRBJ2-7; 8 nucleotides line up with TRBD2. Unmatched junction bases numbered 12, after V lost 6 bases and J lost 2 bases. The CDR3 has 16 residues. Per germline, CDR1 MNHEY and CDR2 SMNVEV (reference sequence). Here the CDR3 reads CASRPGGVWGTYEQYF. Here the CDR3 DNA reads TGTGCCAGCAGGCCGGGGGGGGTATGGGGGACCTACGAGCAGTACTTC.

The chain is built from TRBV7-3 and TRBJ2-1, with 10 bases that match TRBD2. The CDR3 length is 19 residues. Germline CDR1 is SGHTA and CDR2 is FQGTGA. Trimming removed 1 base from V and 4 bases from J; junction bases left unmatched: 13. CDR3 DNA sequence: TGTGCCAGCAGCTTAAAGACTAGCGGGTCCCCCCTTTTATACAATGAGCAGTTCTTC. Its protein product is CASSLKTSGSPLLYNEQFF.

The CDR3 sequence is CASSSQGALRDSPLHF. For the CDR3, the DNA is TGTGCCAGCAGCTCGCAGGGGGCGCTCCGGGATTCACCCCTCCACTTT. The gene calls are TRBV7-9 and TRBJ1-6, with 8 bases aligning to TRBD1. The germline V gene encodes CDR1 SEHNR and CDR2 FQNEAQ (reference sequence). V was clipped by 4 bases and J by 8 bases; unmatched bases: 10. This CDR3 has 16 residues.

This rearrangement joins TRBV19 to TRBJ1-1; the match to TRBD1 covers 7 bases. With 10 bases clipped from V and 1 base from J, the junction kept 6 bases outside the gene matches. The length of the CDR3 is 13 residues. Germline CDR1 reads LNHDA; CDR2 reads SQIVND (reference sequence). DNA for the CDR3: TGTGCCACCGGCCAGGGGGGGAACACTGAAGCTTTCTTT. The encoded protein is CATGQGGNTEAFF.

The chain recombines TRBV3-1 (or the pseudogene TRBV3-2) with TRBJ2-5; D is possibly TRBD1 (5 bases). Trimming cost V 4 bases and J 0 bases, with 12 bases left between them. Germline CDR1 LGHDT, CDR2 YNNKEL (reference sequence). This CDR3 region has 15 residues. The CDR3 DNA is TGTGCCAGCAGCCCAATTTTGGGGCACCAAGAGACCCAGTACTTC. This codes for CASSPILGHQETQYF.

The rearrangement joins TRBV6-5 to TRBJ1-5, with 9 bases that match TRBD1. V was clipped by 4 bases and J by 9 bases; unmatched bases: 7. This CDR3 has 14 residues. Per germline, CDR1 MNHEY and CDR2 SVGAGI. CDR3 sequence (DNA): TGTGCCAGCAGTTCCGACAGGGGGGCATGGCCCCAGCATTTT. Translation: CASSSDRGAWPQHF.

J is TRBJ2-1 and V is TRBV5-1, with 8 bases fitting TRBD2. CDR1 SGHRS and CDR2 YFSETQ come from the germline V gene. This CDR3 spans 15 amino acids. V shed 0 bases, J shed 7 bases, and the junction held 6 bases outside the gene matches. CDR3 region: CASSLVAGGSNEQFF. DNA of the CDR3: TGCGCCAGCAGCTTGGTCGCGGGGGGATCGAATGAGCAGTTCTTC.

The V and J genes are TRBV19 and TRBJ1-2; tentative D call: TRBD1 (6 bases). The CDR3 consists of 14 residues. Germline assignment: CDR1 LNHDA and CDR2 SQIVND (reference sequence). V lost 7 bases and J 4 bases, leaving 16 bases between the germline ends. The CDR3 loop is CASTPRGRVYGYTF. The CDR3 DNA reads as TGTGCCAGTACCCCTCGGGGGCGAGTCTATGGCTACACCTTC.

The chain has TRBV28 and TRBJ2-7; D possibly corresponds to TRBD1 (7 bases). Germline CDR1 MDHEN, CDR2 SYDVKM. V lost 6 bases, J lost 6 bases, and 15 bases lay in between. There are 13 residues in the CDR3. The CDR3 DNA sequence: TGTGCCAGCAGGGGGGGACAGTTTAGCGAGCAGTACTTC. Translation: CASRGGQFSEQYF.

This chain connects TRBV5-1 to TRBJ1-6; D unresolved. Trimming took off 2 bases at V and 7 bases at J, with 10 bases between the two ends. This CDR3 is 14 amino acids long. CDR1 and CDR2 from the germline V gene are SGHRS and YFSETQ. CDR3 loop: CASSFSRSNSPLHF. The CDR3 nucleotides are TGCGCCAGCAGCTTCTCCAGGTCCAATTCACCCCTCCACTTT. The full variable domain, completed using reference TRBV5-1 and TRBJ1-6, is KAGVTQTPRYLIKTRGQQVTLSCSPISGHRSVSWYQQTPGQGLQFLFEYFSETQRNKGNFPGRFSGRQFSNSRSEMNVSTLELGDSALYLCASSFSRSNSPLHFGNGTRLTVT.

The chain carries TRBV5-1 and TRBJ1-1; D is unclear. This CDR3 is built from 11 residues. Trimming left V 5 bases short and J 7 bases short, with 9 bases between. Germline assignment: CDR1 SGHRS and CDR2 YFSETQ. CDR3 coding DNA: TGCGCCAGCAGTATCGGCTATGAAGCTTTCTTT. Translating gives CASSIGYEAFF.

This chain links TRBV27 with TRBJ2-3; TRBD2 matches at 11 bases. Unmatched junction bases numbered 6, after V lost 6 bases and J lost 4 bases. Germline V gives CDR1 MNHEY, CDR2 SMNVEV (reference sequence). This CDR3 is 15 amino acids long. The CDR3 DNA reads TGTGCCAGCAGGCAACTAGCGGGAGTGGCAGATACGCAGTATTTT. Translating gives CASRQLAGVADTQYF.

The rearrangement uses TRBV6-5 and TRBJ2-3, with D perhaps matching TRBD1 (6 bases). The CDR3 runs to 15 residues. In germline, CDR1 is MNHEY, CDR2 SVGAGI. With 6 bases removed from V and 2 bases from J, the gap between germline ends came to 15 bases. The CDR3 DNA follows: TGTGCCAGCAGACAAACAGGGATGGCCACAGATACGCAGTATTTT. This gives the protein CASRQTGMATDTQYF.

The chain uses TRBV5-1 and TRBJ2-6, with TRBD1 as a possible D gene (6 bases). With 5 bases removed from V and 4 bases from J, the gap between germline ends came to 19 bases. This CDR3 comprises 17 residues. Germline V lookup: CDR1 SGHRS, CDR2 YFSETQ. Here the CDR3 reads CASSEPGVPWGANVLTF. The CDR3 region has the DNA TGCGCCAGCAGTGAGCCAGGGGTTCCGTGGGGGGCCAACGTCCTGACTTTC. Using reference TRBV5-1 and TRBJ2-6 for the parts outside the CDR3, the full variable domain is KAGVTQTPRYLIKTRGQQVTLSCSPISGHRSVSWYQQTPGQGLQFLFEYFSETQRNKGNFPGRFSGRQFSNSRSEMNVSTLELGDSALYLCASSEPGVPWGANVLTFGAGSRLTVL.

The chain has TRBV10-3 and TRBJ1-2; D may be TRBD1 (6 bases). CDR1 and CDR2 (germline): ENHRY, SYGVKD. V shed 2 bases and J shed 8 bases, with 15 bases lying between them. The CDR3 is made up of 14 amino acids. CDR3 coding DNA: TGTGCCATCAGTGAGCGAGGGGGGGAGGGAGGCTACACCTTC. This codes for CAISERGGEGGYTF.

The chain recombines TRBV4-1 with TRBJ2-7; D perhaps matches TRBD1 (7 bases). The CDR3 length is 13 residues. CDR1 and CDR2 (germline): MGHRA, YSYEKL. V was clipped by 5 bases and J by 9 bases, with 17 bases between them. The DNA for the CDR3 is TGCGCCAGCAGCAGGGACAGCCAAGCGGGGCAGTACTTC. Encoded protein: CASSRDSQAGQYF.

The J gene is TRBJ2-3, the V gene TRBV11-2; D not resolved. V was trimmed by 4 bases and J by 5 bases, leaving 16 bases between them. The CDR3 covers 15 residues. Looked up from germline, CDR1 is SGHAT and CDR2 is FQNNGV. This chain's CDR3 is CASSSGSLTKDTQYF. DNA of the CDR3: TGTGCCAGCAGCTCCGGGTCTTTGACAAAAGATACGCAGTATTTT.

The genes are TRBV7-8 and TRBJ1-1; D gene unclear. The V end was cut by 2 bases, the J end by 1 base, with 17 bases between. Germline V gene sequence: CDR1 SGHVS, CDR2 FQNEAQ. The CDR3 spans 17 residues. The CDR3, as DNA: TGTGCCAGCAGCTTACGAGAGGGAGACGGTGCGAACACTGAAGCTTTCTTT. It is translated as CASSLREGDGANTEAFF.

This clone was detected once. The chain carries TRBV7-2 and TRBJ1-2; a possible D gene is TRBD1 (6 bases). V was trimmed by 1 base and J by 1 base, leaving 16 bases between them. CDR1 is SGHTA, CDR2 FQGNSA, per germline. This CDR3 spans 17 amino acids. In DNA form, the CDR3 reads TGTGCCAGCAGCTTAGAGAGTTGGCCAGGGGTTAACTATGGCTACACCTTC. Its translation is CASSLESWPGVNYGYTF. The variable domain in full, with the rest retrieved from reference TRBV7-2 and TRBJ1-2, is GAGVSQSPSNKVTEKGKDVELRCDPISGHTALYWYRQSLGQGLEFLIYFQGNSAPDKSGLPSDRFSAERTGGSVSTLTIQRTQQEDSAVYLCASSLESWPGVNYGYTFGSGTRLTVV.

This clone was seen once. The chain is built from TRBV14 and TRBJ1-4, with D possibly matching TRBD1 (5 bases). The length of the CDR3 is 17 residues. Trimming removed 1 base from V and 5 bases from J, with 17 bases in between. Germline loops: CDR1 SGHDN, CDR2 FVKESK. In DNA form, the CDR3 reads TGTGCCAGCAGCCAAGGATGGGCTCAGGGTCGGAATGAAAAACTGTTTTTT. Translated: CASSQGWAQGRNEKLFF.